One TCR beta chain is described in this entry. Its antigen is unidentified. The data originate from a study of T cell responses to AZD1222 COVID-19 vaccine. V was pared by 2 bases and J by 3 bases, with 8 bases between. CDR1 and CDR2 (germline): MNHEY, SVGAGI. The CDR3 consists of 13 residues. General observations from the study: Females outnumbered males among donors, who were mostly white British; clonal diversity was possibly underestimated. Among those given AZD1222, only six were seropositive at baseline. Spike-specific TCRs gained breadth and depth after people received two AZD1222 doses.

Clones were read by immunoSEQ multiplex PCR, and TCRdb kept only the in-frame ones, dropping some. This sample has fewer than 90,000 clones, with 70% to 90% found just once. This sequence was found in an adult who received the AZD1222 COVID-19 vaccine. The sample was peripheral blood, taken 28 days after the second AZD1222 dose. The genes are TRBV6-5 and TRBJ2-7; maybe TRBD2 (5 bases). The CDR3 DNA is TGTGCCAGCAGTTACGAGGGTTTCTACGAGCAGTACTTC. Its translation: CASSYEGFYEQYF.